One sample yielded the 4 T cell receptor beta chains listed below, sequenced in a study of blood T cells in healthy people across ages. Then a second PCR, running roughly 6 to 11 cycles, was carried out with a sample-barcoded 5' primer and a J-beta primer mix. TCRdb reprocessed the 5' RACE reads via MiXCR and lists one record per CDR3 protein. The repertoire holds roughly 700,000 distinct CDR3 sequences, approximately 30% seen once, with 15% in the top ten. The sequenced sample was blood. The receptors were gathered from an elderly woman in good health.

This clonotype was counted ten times or more. The chain joins TRBV20-1 to TRBJ2-3, with 7 bases lining up with TRBD2. V dropped 6 bases and J dropped 5; count of bases not matched to a gene: 11. Germline CDR1 is DFQATT and CDR2 is SNEGSKA (reference sequence). The CDR3 totals 14 residues. CDR3 nucleotides: TGCAGTGCCTTACGGACTAGGGGTGGAGATACGCAGTATTTT. Protein product: CSALRTRGGDTQYF.

This clonotype came up many times. CDR3 DNA sequence: TGCAGCGTTTGGACAGGGAGGGAGCAGTACTTC. This encodes CSVWTGREQYF. The chain combines TRBV29-1 with TRBJ2-7, with 8 positions matching TRBD1. Germline V gives CDR1 SQVTM, CDR2 ANQGSEA. With 5 bases clipped from V and 7 bases from J, the junction kept 4 bases outside the gene matches. The CDR3 consists of 11 residues.

This clonotype was picked up many times. DNA for the CDR3: TGTGCCAGCAGTGCCCGGGACAGTACCTTCGGGGGCACAGATACGCAGTATTTT. Amino acids: CASSARDSTFGGTDTQYF. The chain has TRBV6-1 and TRBJ2-3, with TRBD1 identical over 7 bases. The junction had 14 bases not matched to a gene; V was cut back by 4 bases and J by 1 base. From germline, CDR1 is MNHNS and CDR2 SASEGT. The CDR3 has 18 residues.

The chain recombines TRBV2 with TRBJ1-1; the D is unclear. The CDR3 extends over 13 amino acids. Germline V gene lookup returns CDR1 SNHLY and CDR2 FYNNEI. Trimming removed 5 bases at V and 8 bases at J, with 15 bases between. CDR3 coding DNA: TGTGCCAGCAGTTTCGACCGCACCGGGGAAGCTTTCTTT. It encodes CASSFDRTGEAFF. The variable domain in full, with the rest retrieved from reference TRBV2 and TRBJ1-1, is EPEVTQTPSHQVTQMGQEVILRCVPISNHLYFYWYRQILGQKVEFLVSFYNNEISEKSEIFDDQFSVERPDGSNFTLKIRSTKLEDSAMYFCASSFDRTGEAFFGQGTRLTVV.